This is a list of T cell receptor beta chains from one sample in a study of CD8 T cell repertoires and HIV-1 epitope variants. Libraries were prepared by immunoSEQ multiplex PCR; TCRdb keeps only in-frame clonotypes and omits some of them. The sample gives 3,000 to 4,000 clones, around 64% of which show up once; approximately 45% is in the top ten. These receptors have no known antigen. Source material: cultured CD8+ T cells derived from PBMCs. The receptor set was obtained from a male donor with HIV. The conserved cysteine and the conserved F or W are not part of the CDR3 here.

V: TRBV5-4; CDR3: ASSLRLAGGHEQY
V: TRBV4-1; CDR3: ASSQVEGGEQY
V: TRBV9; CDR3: ASSPPDAGELF
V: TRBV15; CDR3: ATSRDEGFFYSNQPQH
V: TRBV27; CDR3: ASSLGAGEEY
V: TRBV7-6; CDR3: ASSSFGSGANVLT
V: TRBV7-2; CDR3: ASRETSGAYEQY
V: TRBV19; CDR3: ASSPGPFYNEQF
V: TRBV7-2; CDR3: ASSLVAVTNYGYT
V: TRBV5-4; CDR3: ASSLGAGAFHQETQY
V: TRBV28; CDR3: ASSLIGLSYNEQF
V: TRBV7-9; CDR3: ASSFQGSEEQY
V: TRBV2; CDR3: ASSEAAWSTGDLQY
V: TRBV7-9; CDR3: ASSRGTGKETQY
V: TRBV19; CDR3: ASSGPGDYEQY
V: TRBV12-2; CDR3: ATRRQGRGYT
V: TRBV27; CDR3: ASSSTSTSGDTDTQY
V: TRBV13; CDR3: ASSLRQAATNEKLF
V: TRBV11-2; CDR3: ASSSFRGGNYGYT
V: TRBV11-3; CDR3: ASSPRGTGGAETQY
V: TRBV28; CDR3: ASSLETSGAAYEQY
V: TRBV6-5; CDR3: ASSEGGSGANVLT
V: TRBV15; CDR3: ATSRDRLAGGSSYNEQF
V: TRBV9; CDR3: ASSVEGRPSRSEKLF
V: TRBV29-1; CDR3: SVEQGNTIY
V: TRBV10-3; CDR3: ASNPGQGRPSEAF
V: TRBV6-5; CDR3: ASSSLAGNLNNEQF
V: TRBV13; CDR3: ASSLEAGQETQY
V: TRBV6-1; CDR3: ASDAGSWVGGELF
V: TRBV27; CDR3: ASKTGTTEAF
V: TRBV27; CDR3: ASSWDQGNEQY
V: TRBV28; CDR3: ASRDPGLAEKETQY
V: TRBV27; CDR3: ASSPDRVYNQPQH
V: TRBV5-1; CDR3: ASSSAVNTEAF
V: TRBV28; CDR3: ASSFRVAGSEQF
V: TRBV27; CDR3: ASGQGYYGYT
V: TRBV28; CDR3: ASSSFTGLGPEAF
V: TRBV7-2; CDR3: ASSFTSGSDNEQF
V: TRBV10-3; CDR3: AISESGGRDNTGELF
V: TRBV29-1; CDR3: SVEEWSSSYEQY
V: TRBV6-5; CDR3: ASSYANRGMNTEAF
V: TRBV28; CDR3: ASSTGYQETQY
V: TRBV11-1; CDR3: ASSLKGRVSGSYEQY
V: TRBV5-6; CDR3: ASSQGMRGTDTQY
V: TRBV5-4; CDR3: ASSPPGQALFNYGYT
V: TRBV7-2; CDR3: ASSFLLGGNQPQH
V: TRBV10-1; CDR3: ASRDRDSNQPQH
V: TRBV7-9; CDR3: ASSSDPFSSEQY
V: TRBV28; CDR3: ASRGPSGANVLT
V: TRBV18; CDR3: ASSLRGDGYT
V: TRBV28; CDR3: ASSSDRVKPLASYEQY
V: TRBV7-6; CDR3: ASSLEADSYYEQY
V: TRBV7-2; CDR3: ASSLGGENEQF